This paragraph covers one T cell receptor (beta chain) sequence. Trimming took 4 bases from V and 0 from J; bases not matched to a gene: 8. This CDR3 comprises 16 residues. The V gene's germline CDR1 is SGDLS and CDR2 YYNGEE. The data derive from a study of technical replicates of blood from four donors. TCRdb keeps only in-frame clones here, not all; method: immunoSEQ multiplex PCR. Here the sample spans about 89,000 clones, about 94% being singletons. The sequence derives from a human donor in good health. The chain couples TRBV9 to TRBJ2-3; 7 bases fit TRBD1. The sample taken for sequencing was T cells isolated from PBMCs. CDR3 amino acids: CASSTRTGFSTDTQYF. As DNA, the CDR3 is TGTGCCAGCAGCACGCGGACAGGATTTAGCACAGATACGCAGTATTTT.